What follows are 27 T cell receptor beta chains derived from one specimen sequenced in a study of breast tumors, draining lymph nodes, adjacent tissues. Breast cancer patients provided tissue from their axillary draining lymph nodes. TCRdb processed the multiplex PCR reads anew with MiXCR; each CDR3 protein has one entry. Of 200,000 or so distinct CDR3 sequences in the sample, roughly 31% are singletons; the top ten hold 4% to 5.5%. The sequencing input was axillary lymph node tissue. The source is a female donor with breast cancer. Some clones in this sample may be carry-over from other donors' samples.

This sequence joins TRBV5-1 and TRBJ1-6, with a tentative D call TRBD1 (5 bases). The germline V gene encodes CDR1 SGHRS and CDR2 YFSETQ. With 4 bases removed from V and 10 bases from J, the gap between germline ends came to 21 bases. The CDR3 is made up of 16 amino acids. CDR3 nucleotide sequence: TGCGCCAGCAGCCCTTCGGGGAAACGGGAGGGGTCACCCCTCCACTTT. Translating gives CASSPSGKREGSPLHF.

This clonotype was found many times. The J gene is TRBJ1-5, the V gene TRBV19, with TRBD1 as a possible D gene (6 bases). V was shortened by 3 bases and J by 6 bases, with 15 bases between the two germline ends. CDR3 size: 15 residues. In germline, CDR1 is LNHDA, CDR2 SQIVND (reference sequence). The CDR3 sequence: CASSITRDTFQPQHF. In DNA, the CDR3 is TGTGCCAGTAGTATTACCCGGGACACATTTCAGCCCCAGCATTTT.

The sample holds many counts of this clonotype. The gene calls are TRBV28 and TRBJ1-2, with D tentatively TRBD1 (6 bases). Germline V lookup: CDR1 MDHEN, CDR2 SYDVKM. The CDR3 spans 12 residues. V lost 2 bases and J 12 bases, leaving 13 bases between the germline ends. CDR3 loop: CASSLNREVDTF. The CDR3 region has the DNA TGTGCCAGCAGTTTAAACAGGGAGGTAGACACCTTC.

This clonotype appeared a few times. A much more abundant neighbour one base away suggests this may be a read error. This chain joins TRBV11-2 and TRBJ1-5; no firm D call. The germline gives CDR1 SGHAT, CDR2 FQNNGV. Trimming removed 8 bases at V and 4 bases at J, with 12 bases between. The length of the CDR3 is 13 residues. In nucleotides, the CDR3 is TGTGCCAGCGGCACCAACATGAATCAGCCCCAGCATTTT. Translated: CASGTNMNQPQHF.

This clonotype was seen only a few times. The chain employs TRBV28 and TRBJ2-1, with 12 nucleotides matching TRBD2. There are 15 residues in the CDR3. Germline CDR1 and CDR2: MDHEN and SYDVKM. The trim removed 9 bases at V and 9 bases at J, leaving 12 bases unmatched. CDR3 nucleotides: TGTGCCAGTCCCAAGACTAGCGGGAGTGCTAGTGAGCAGTTCTTC. Protein product: CASPKTSGSASEQFF.

Many counts were recorded for this clonotype. The V and J genes are TRBV5-1 and TRBJ2-1; no definite D call. There are 15 residues in the CDR3. From germline, CDR1 is SGHRS and CDR2 YFSETQ. V lost 2 bases and J 6 bases, leaving 15 bases between the germline ends. The CDR3 coding sequence is TGCGCCAGCAGCTTCACGGCGAATCAGTTCAATGAGCAGTTCTTC. This sequence encodes CASSFTANQFNEQFF.

Many counts were recorded for this clonotype. The chain links TRBV12-3 or TRBV12-4 to TRBJ1-3; tentative D call: TRBD1 (6 bases). This CDR3 has 16 residues. V lost 4 bases and J 0 bases, leaving 13 bases between the germline ends. This chain's CDR3 is CASSSIQGRSGNTIYF. The CDR3 bases are TGTGCCAGCAGTTCAATACAGGGCCGCTCTGGAAACACCATATATTTT.

This clonotype was seen at least ten times. This chain uses TRBV2 with TRBJ2-3; a weak D match, TRBD2 (5 bases). Trimming shortened V by 1 base and J by 4 bases, and 6 bases separated the two germline ends. CDR3 length equals 13 residues. Germline V gene data show CDR1 as SNHLY and CDR2 as FYNNEI. CDR3 loop: CASSEEEADTQYF. For the CDR3, the DNA is TGTGCCAGCAGTGAAGAGGAGGCAGATACGCAGTATTTT.

Note on this clonotype: Given a much more abundant clone one base away, this may be a read error. CDR3 in amino acids: CASSQAQTRNEQSF. CDR3 DNA: TGTGCCAGCAGCCAAGCCCAGACCCGTAATGAGCAGTCCTTC. The rearrangement uses TRBV14 and TRBJ2-1; D gene uncertain. The CDR3 length is 14 residues. Germline V gives CDR1 SGHDN, CDR2 FVKESK.

Ten or more counts support this clonotype. V usage is TRBV19 and J usage is TRBJ2-1; the match to TRBD2 covers 10 bases. Germline V CDR1 and CDR2: LNHDA, SQIVND (reference sequence). The ends lost 3 bases at V and 5 bases at J; junction bases unmatched: 7. This CDR3 has 16 amino acids. CDR3 sequence: CASSMLAGASNNEQFF. In nucleotides, the CDR3 is TGTGCCAGTAGTATGCTAGCGGGAGCATCCAACAATGAGCAGTTCTTC.

This clonotype was recorded many times. V and J are TRBV20-1 and TRBJ1-1, with D perhaps matching TRBD1 (6 bases). V was pared by 7 bases and J by 5 bases, with 11 bases between. The CDR3 has 11 residues. The germline CDR1 and CDR2 sequences are DFQATT and SNEGSKA (reference sequence). CDR3 bases: TGCAGTGGCAGGGGCAATACTGAAGCTTTCTTT. Protein: CSGRGNTEAFF.

This clonotype has ten or more counts. The chain combines TRBV19 with TRBJ1-5, with D possibly matching TRBD1 (5 bases). CDR3 size: 15 residues. Germline lookup yields CDR1 LNHDA and CDR2 SQIVND (reference sequence). V was cut by 5 bases and J by 1 base, with 12 bases left in between. The chain's CDR3 is CASSEGAWSNQPQHF. DNA of the CDR3: TGTGCCAGTAGTGAAGGGGCTTGGAGCAATCAGCCCCAGCATTTT.

This clonotype has more than one count but fewer than ten. V is TRBV27 and J is TRBJ2-1, with 7 positions matching TRBD1. Unmatched junction bases numbered 11, after V lost 7 bases and J lost 8 bases. Germline CDR1 is MNHEY and CDR2 is SMNVEV (reference sequence). CDR3 length: 14 residues. CDR3 bases: TGTGCCAGCAAATTTTCGTCGGGACAGTATGAGCAGTTCTTC. This sequence encodes CASKFSSGQYEQFF.

The rearrangement links TRBV2 to TRBJ1-2, with D hard to call. The ends were cut back, 5 bases at V and 10 bases at J, with 5 bases in the middle. Germline CDR1 SNHLY, CDR2 FYNNEI. This CDR3 is 9 amino acids long. The CDR3 nucleotides are TGTGCCAGCAGTTTTGACTACACCTTC. Its protein is CASSFDYTF.

The chain recombines TRBV6-6 with TRBJ2-7, with D possibly being TRBD1 (6 bases). Germline V gene lookup returns CDR1 MNHNY and CDR2 SVGAGI (reference sequence). The CDR3 runs to 12 residues. V lost 7 bases, J lost 2 bases, and 9 bases lay in between. This chain's CDR3 is CASTGDTYEQYF. DNA of the CDR3: TGTGCCAGCACCGGGGACACCTACGAGCAGTACTTC.

This clonotype was seen repeatedly, ten times or more. The chain carries TRBV11-2 and TRBJ2-7, with D hard to call. V was cut by 10 bases and J by 2 bases, with 12 bases left in between. The CDR3 spans 12 residues. Germline assignment: CDR1 SGHAT and CDR2 FQNNGV. The CDR3 bases are TGTGCCACCAGAACCTCCGCCTACGAGCAGTACTTC. This gives the protein CATRTSAYEQYF.

This clonotype was recorded a few times. A much larger clonotype is one base distant, so this may be a read error. The DNA for the CDR3 is TGCGCCAGCAGCCAGGGAGCGGGGGGTTCCCACAATGAGCAGTTCTTC. Its protein is CASSQGAGGSHNEQFF. The chain joins TRBV4-1 to TRBJ2-1; 9 nucleotides match TRBD2. The CDR3 totals 16 residues. J lost 5 bases, V lost 3 bases, and 8 bases had no gene match. Germline values: CDR1 MGHRA, CDR2 YSYEKL.

This clonotype occurred many times. The chain joins TRBV5-6 to TRBJ2-3; TRBD1 agrees at 7 bases. Germline V lookup: CDR1 SGHDT, CDR2 YYEEEE. V trimming: 1 base; J trimming: 4 bases; junction bases outside the gene matches: 6. The CDR3 has 15 residues. The CDR3 region has the DNA TGTGCCAGCAGCTTGATGGGACAGCCACCAGATACGCAGTATTTT. Translating gives CASSLMGQPPDTQYF.

This clonotype was recorded at least ten times. The V call is TRBV20-1, the J call TRBJ2-3, with unresolved D. Per germline, CDR1 DFQATT and CDR2 SNEGSKA (reference sequence). CDR3 length: 11 amino acids. Between the trimmed V and J ends, which lost 4 bases and 2 bases, there was a span of 4 bases. CDR3 loop: CSAIDTDTQYF. CDR3 DNA: TGCAGTGCTATCGACACAGATACGCAGTATTTT.

This clonotype was observed many times. The chain has TRBV19 and TRBJ2-1, with no clear D. Per the germline V gene, CDR1 is LNHDA and CDR2 is SQIVND (reference sequence). V was trimmed by 9 bases and J by 8 bases, leaving 11 bases between them. The CDR3 spans 11 residues. The CDR3 here is CASTRNDEQFF. CDR3 DNA sequence: TGTGCCAGCACTCGAAACGATGAGCAGTTCTTC.

This clonotype has a count of ten or more. V gene TRBV6-6 combines with J gene TRBJ1-4; 8 positions match TRBD1. The CDR3 contains 14 residues. V dropped 6 bases and J dropped 5; count of bases not matched to a gene: 5. Germline loops: CDR1 MNHNY, CDR2 SVGAGI (reference sequence). This chain's CDR3 is CASSATGANEKLFF. The CDR3 DNA reads as TGTGCCAGCAGCGCGACAGGGGCGAATGAAAAACTGTTTTTT.

This rearrangement joins TRBV20-1 to TRBJ1-2; weak D call: TRBD1 (6 bases). Germline loops: CDR1 DFQATT, CDR2 SNEGSKA (reference sequence). The CDR3 sequence is 14 residues long. V lost 2 bases and J 4 bases, leaving 14 bases between the germline ends. Here the CDR3 DNA reads TGCAGTGCTAGAACGGGGGGCCGATCCTATGGCTACACCTTC. Translating it yields CSARTGGRSYGYTF.

The table lists this clonotype with many counts. The gene calls are TRBV9 and TRBJ2-3; 10 nucleotides align to TRBD2. Germline CDR1 and CDR2: SGDLS and YYNGEE. The V segment lost 3 bases and the J segment 4 bases; nucleotides outside the gene matches: 8. The CDR3 covers 16 residues. CDR3 amino acids: CASSGGTSGDPDTQYF. The CDR3 DNA reads as TGTGCCAGCAGCGGTGGTACTAGCGGGGATCCAGATACGCAGTATTTT.

This clonotype was recorded at least ten times. This chain links TRBV14 with TRBJ1-2; D is uncertain. Deletions cut 3 bases from V and 8 bases from J, with 10 bases between. CDR3 length: 12 residues. CDR1 and CDR2 from the germline V gene are SGHDN and FVKESK. The CDR3 DNA sequence: TGTGCCAGCAGCCATGGGAGACTCGGCTACACCTTC. Translation: CASSHGRLGYTF. The variable domain in full, completed from reference TRBV14 and TRBJ1-2, reads EAGVTQFPSHSVIEKGQTVTLRCDPISGHDNLYWYRRVMGKEIKFLLHFVKESKQDESGMPNNRFLAERTGGTYSTLKVQPAELEDSGVYFCASSHGRLGYTFGSGTRLTVV.

This clonotype was counted many times. The chain has TRBV3-1 and TRBJ1-2, with 7 bases that match TRBD1. This CDR3 has 13 residues. Germline V gene lookup returns CDR1 LGHDT and CDR2 YNNKEL (reference sequence). With V trimmed by 6 bases and J by 4 bases, 5 bases remained unmatched. The CDR3 sequence is CASSPRQGYGYTF. The CDR3, as DNA: TGTGCCAGCAGTCCACGACAGGGCTATGGCTACACCTTC.

In DNA form, the CDR3 reads TGTGCCAGCAGCTTCAGGTCGGCGGCCCCCGGGGAGCTGTTTTTT. Translating it yields CASSFRSAAPGELFF. The chain is built from TRBV5-4 and TRBJ2-2; D uncertain. This CDR3 spans 15 amino acids. Germline loops: CDR1 SGHNT, CDR2 YYREEE (reference sequence). The germline V and J ends were trimmed by 2 bases and 6 bases, with 14 bases remaining between them.

The V and J genes are TRBV24-1 and TRBJ2-7; TRBD2 matches 7 bases. CDR1 is KGHDR, CDR2 SFDVKD, per germline. The V segment lost 3 bases and the J segment 2 bases; nucleotides outside the gene matches: 3. The CDR3 runs 14 residues. The CDR3: CATSDTGLAYEQYF. CDR3 nucleotide sequence: TGTGCCACCAGTGATACTGGACTAGCCTACGAGCAGTACTTC.